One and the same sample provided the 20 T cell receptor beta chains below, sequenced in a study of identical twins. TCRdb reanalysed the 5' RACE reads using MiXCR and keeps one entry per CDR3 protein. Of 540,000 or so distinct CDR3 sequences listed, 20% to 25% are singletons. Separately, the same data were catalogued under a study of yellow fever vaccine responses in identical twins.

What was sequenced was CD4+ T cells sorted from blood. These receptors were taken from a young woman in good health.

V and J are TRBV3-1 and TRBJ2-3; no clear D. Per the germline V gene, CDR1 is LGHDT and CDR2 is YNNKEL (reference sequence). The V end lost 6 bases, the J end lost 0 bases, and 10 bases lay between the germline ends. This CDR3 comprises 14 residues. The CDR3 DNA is TGTGCCAGCAGGTTAGGGTCTAGCACAGATACGCAGTATTTT. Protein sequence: CASRLGSSTDTQYF.

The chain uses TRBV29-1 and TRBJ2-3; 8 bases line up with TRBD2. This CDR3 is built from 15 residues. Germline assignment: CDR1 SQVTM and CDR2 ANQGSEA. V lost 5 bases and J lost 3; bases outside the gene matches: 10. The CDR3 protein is CSVRRSGSLTDTQYF. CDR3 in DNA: TGCAGCGTTCGACGAAGCGGGAGTTTAACAGATACGCAGTATTTT.

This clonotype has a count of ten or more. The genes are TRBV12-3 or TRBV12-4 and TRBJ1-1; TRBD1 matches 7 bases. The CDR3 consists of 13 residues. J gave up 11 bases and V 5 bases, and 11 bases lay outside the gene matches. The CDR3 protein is CASSHTDRVDAFF. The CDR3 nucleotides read TGTGCCAGCAGTCACACCGACAGGGTGGATGCTTTCTTT.

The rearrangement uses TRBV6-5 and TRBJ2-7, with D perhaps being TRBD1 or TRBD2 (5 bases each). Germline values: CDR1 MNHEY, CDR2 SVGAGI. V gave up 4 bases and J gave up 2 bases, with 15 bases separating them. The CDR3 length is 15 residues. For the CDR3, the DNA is TGTGCCAGCAGTTTGGTCCGGGACGGCCCCTACGAGCAGTACTTC. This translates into CASSLVRDGPYEQYF.

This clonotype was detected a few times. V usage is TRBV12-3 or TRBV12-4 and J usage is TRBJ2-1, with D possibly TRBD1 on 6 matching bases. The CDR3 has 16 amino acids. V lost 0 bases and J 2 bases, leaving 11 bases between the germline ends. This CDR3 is CASSLAGTNAYNEQFF. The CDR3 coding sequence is TGTGCCAGCAGTTTAGCCGGGACAAATGCCTACAATGAGCAGTTCTTC.

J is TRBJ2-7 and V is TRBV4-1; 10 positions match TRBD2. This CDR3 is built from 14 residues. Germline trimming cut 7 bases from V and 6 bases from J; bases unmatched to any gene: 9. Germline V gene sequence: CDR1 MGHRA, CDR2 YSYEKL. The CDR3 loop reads CASKKLAGTREQYF. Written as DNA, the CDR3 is TGCGCCAGCAAAAAACTAGCGGGGACGCGCGAGCAGTACTTC.

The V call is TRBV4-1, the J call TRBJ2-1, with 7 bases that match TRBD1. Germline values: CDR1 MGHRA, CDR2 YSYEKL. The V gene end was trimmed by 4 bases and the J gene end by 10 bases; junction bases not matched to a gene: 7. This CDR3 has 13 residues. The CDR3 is CASSLDRAREQFF. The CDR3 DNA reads TGCGCCAGCAGCCTAGACAGGGCTCGGGAGCAGTTCTTC.

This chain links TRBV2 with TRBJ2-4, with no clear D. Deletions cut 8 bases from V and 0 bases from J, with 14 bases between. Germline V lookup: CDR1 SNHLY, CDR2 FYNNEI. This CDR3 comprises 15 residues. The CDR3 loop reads CASGQSLGAKNIQYF. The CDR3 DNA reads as TGTGCCAGCGGGCAGTCTCTCGGAGCCAAAAACATTCAGTACTTC.

CDR3 nucleotide sequence: TGCAGCGTTACAGGGTGGAGCACAGATACGCAGTATTTT. Its translation is CSVTGWSTDTQYF. The chain is built from TRBV29-1 and TRBJ2-3; D is perhaps TRBD1 (6 bases). The CDR3 has 13 residues. Germline V gene data show CDR1 as SQVTM and CDR2 as ANQGSEA. Trimming shortened V by 5 bases and J by 0 bases, and 9 bases separated the two germline ends.

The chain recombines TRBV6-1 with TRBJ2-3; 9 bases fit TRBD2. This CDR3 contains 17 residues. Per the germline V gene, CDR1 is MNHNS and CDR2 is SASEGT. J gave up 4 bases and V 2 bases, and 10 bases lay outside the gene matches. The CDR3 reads CASSEPALREGADTQYF. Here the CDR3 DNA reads TGTGCCAGCAGTGAACCCGCGTTGCGGGAGGGCGCAGATACGCAGTATTTT.

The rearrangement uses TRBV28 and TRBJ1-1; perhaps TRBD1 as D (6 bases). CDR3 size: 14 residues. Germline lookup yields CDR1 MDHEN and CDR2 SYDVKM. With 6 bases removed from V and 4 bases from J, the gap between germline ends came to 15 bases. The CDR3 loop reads CASRPGQRSTEAFF. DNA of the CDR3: TGTGCCAGCAGACCTGGACAGAGGAGCACTGAAGCTTTCTTT.

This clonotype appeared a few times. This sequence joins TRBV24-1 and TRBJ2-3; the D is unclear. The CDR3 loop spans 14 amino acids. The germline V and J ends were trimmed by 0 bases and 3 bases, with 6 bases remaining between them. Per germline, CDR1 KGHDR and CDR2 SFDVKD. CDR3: CATSDLHQTDTQYF. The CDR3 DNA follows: TGTGCCACCAGTGATTTGCACCAAACAGATACGCAGTATTTT.

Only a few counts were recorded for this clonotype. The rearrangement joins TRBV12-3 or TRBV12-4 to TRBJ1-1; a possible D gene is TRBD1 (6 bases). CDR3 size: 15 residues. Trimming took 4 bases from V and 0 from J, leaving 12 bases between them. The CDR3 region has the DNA TGTGCCAGCAGTTGGGCGGGACATATGAACACTGAAGCTTTCTTT. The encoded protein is CASSWAGHMNTEAFF.

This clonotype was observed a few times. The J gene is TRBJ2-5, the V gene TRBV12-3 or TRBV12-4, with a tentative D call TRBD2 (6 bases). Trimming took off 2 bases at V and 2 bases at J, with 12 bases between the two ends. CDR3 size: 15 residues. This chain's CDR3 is CASSLSGGGQETQYF. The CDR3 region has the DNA TGTGCCAGCAGTTTATCCGGGGGAGGACAAGAGACCCAGTACTTC.

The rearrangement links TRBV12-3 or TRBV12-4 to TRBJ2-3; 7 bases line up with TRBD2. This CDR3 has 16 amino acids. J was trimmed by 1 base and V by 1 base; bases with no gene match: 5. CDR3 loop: CASSLEVAGRTDTQYF. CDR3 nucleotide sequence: TGTGCCAGCAGTTTAGAAGTAGCGGGTCGCACAGATACGCAGTATTTT.

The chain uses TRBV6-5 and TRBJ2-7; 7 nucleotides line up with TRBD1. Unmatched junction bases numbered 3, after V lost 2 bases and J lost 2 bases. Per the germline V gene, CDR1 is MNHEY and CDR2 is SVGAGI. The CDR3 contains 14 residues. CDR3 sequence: CASSYTGTAYEQYF. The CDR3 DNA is TGTGCCAGCAGTTACACCGGGACAGCCTACGAGCAGTACTTC.

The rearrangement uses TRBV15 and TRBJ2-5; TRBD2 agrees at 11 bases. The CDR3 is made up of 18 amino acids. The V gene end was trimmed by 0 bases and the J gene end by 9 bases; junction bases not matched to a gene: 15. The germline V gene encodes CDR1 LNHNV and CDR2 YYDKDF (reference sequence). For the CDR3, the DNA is TGTGCCACCAGCAGAGATTCCGCCCTACTAGCGGGAGAGACGTCCCAGTACTTC. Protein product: CATSRDSALLAGETSQYF. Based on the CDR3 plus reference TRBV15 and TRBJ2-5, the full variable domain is DAMVIQNPRYQVTQFGKPVTLSCSQTLNHNVMYWYQQKSSQAPKLLFHYYDKDFNNEADTPDNFQSRRPNTSFCFLDIRSPGLGDTAMYLCATSRDSALLAGETSQYFGPGTRLLVL.

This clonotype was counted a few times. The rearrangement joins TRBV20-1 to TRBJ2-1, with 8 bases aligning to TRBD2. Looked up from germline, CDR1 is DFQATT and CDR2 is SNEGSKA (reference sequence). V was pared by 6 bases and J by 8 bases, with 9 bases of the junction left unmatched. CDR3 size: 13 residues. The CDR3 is CSARAGGIDEQFF. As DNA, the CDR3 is TGCAGTGCAAGGGCGGGGGGTATCGATGAGCAGTTCTTC.

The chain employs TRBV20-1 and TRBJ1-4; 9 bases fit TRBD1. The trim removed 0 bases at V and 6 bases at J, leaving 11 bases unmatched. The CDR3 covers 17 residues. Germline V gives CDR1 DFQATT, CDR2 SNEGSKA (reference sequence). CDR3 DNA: TGCAGTGCTAGAGAAGGGACAGGGCGATCTTCATATGAAAAACTGTTTTTT. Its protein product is CSAREGTGRSSYEKLFF.

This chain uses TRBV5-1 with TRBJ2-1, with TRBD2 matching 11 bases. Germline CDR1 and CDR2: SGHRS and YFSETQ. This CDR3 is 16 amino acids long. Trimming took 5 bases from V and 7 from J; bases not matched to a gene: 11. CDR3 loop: CASSSLLAGVGNEQFF. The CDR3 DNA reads TGCGCCAGCAGTTCGCTACTAGCGGGAGTTGGAAATGAGCAGTTCTTC.